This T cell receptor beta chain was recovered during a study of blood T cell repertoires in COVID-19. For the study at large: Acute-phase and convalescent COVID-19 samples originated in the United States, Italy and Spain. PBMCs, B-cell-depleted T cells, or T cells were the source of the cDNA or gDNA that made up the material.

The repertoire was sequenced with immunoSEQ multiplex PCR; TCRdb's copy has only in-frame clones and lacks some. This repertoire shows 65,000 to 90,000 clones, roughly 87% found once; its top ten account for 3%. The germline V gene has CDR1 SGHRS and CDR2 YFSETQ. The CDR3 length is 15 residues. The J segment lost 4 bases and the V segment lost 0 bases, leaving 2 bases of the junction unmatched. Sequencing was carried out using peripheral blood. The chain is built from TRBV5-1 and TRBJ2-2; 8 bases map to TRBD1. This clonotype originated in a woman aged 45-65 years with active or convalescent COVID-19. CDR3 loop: CASSLVQGVTGELFF. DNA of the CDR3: TGCGCCAGCAGCTTGGTACAGGGGGTCACCGGGGAGCTGTTTTTT.